These T cell receptor beta chains were read from a single sample in a study of T cells in Graves' hyperthyroidism and ophthalmopathy. MiXCR, run by TCRdb on the multiplex PCR reads, gives a single entry per CDR3 protein. The sample records 550,000 to 600,000 distinct CDR3 sequences, over 15% being singletons. Material: blood. The receptors were gathered from a woman between 18 and 29 years old with Graves' hyperthyroidism. Each CDR3 is given without its conserved first and last residue. Each record gives: J gene, clone size, V gene, CDR3 protein. Size is stated for part of the rows, as once, few or many counts, or as a class when the clone is expanded.

TRBJ2-1 | many | TRBV11-2 | ASSRKSGVNNNEQF
TRBJ1-4 | NA | TRBV20-1 | SARRTGLNEKLF
TRBJ1-2 | NA | TRBV19 | ASSIVGGAQGYT
TRBJ2-7 | few | TRBV15 | ATSRDYPPRGGGDEQY
TRBJ2-1 | NA | TRBV19 | ASSFPGTSGGGSSSYNEQF
TRBJ1-2 | NA | TRBV9 | ASSVAAGYGYT
TRBJ2-5 | NA | TRBV18 | ASSSGLAGEGKTQY
TRBJ2-5 | many | TRBV7-8 | ASSPSRTHQETQY
TRBJ2-7 | many | TRBV7-6 | ASSPPLADTTYEQY
TRBJ1-2 | NA | TRBV6-2/TRBV6-3 | ASEANYGYT
TRBJ2-7 | NA | TRBV19 | ASKAQGTLPGEQY
TRBJ2-7 | few | TRBV5-1 | ASSFGQVPFYEQY
TRBJ2-2 | NA | TRBV14 | ASSLRNGNTGELF
TRBJ2-7 | few | TRBV18 | ASSRQEIYEQY
TRBJ1-5 | NA | TRBV28 | ASSFWATGVDQPQH
TRBJ1-1 | NA | TRBV18 | TSSPPNSLQSHTEAF
TRBJ2-3 | many | TRBV7-8 | ASNNNPLLGVLTDTQY
TRBJ1-5 | many | TRBV6-1 | ASSEGGLGNQPQH
TRBJ2-2 | NA | TRBV30 | AWSVSGAGELF
TRBJ2-1 | many | TRBV4-1 | ASRRDRGFNEQF
TRBJ1-1 | NA | TRBV10-3 | AISEGHFNTEAF
TRBJ2-3 | few | TRBV7-9 | ASSQGGLAGRRTDTQY
TRBJ2-7 | many | TRBV11-3 | ASSLGQGYNEQY
TRBJ2-7 | many | TRBV29-1 | SVEIVDRGFEQY
TRBJ1-2 | many | TRBV2 | ASSETDNYGYT
TRBJ1-2 | few | TRBV25-1 | ASSLTTSGYT
TRBJ2-1 | NA | TRBV11-1 | ASSFWGLQYNEQF
TRBJ1-5 | NA | TRBV19 | ASSIDRRKPQH
TRBJ1-5 | NA | TRBV19 | ASEPRTYSNQPQH
TRBJ1-5 | many | TRBV6-2/TRBV6-3 | ASRRTGSRNQPQH
TRBJ1-1 | many | TRBV6-2/TRBV6-3 | ASIPDSMGTEAF
TRBJ2-5 | many | TRBV20-1 | SAFMGQETQY
TRBJ1-4 | few | TRBV6-2/TRBV6-3 | ASSDWTAGEKLF
TRBJ2-2 | few | TRBV24-1 | ATGKGFVNTGELF
TRBJ2-5 | few | TRBV5-1 | ASSKSSGGRQETQY
TRBJ2-1 | many | TRBV20-1 | SARLAPEQF
TRBJ2-7 | few | TRBV20-1 | SARPSSGSRYEQY
TRBJ1-1 | many | TRBV5-6 | ASSLDWYRGTEAF
TRBJ2-3 | many | TRBV6-1 | ASSFTGGRTDTQY
TRBJ2-1 | many | TRBV6-1 | ASSREGYEQF
TRBJ2-7 | many | TRBV28 | ASRSLDRGYTDYEQY
TRBJ2-7 | many | TRBV13 | ASSLKGRLYEQY
TRBJ2-1 | NA | TRBV19 | VSSFQGNYNEQF
TRBJ1-6 | few | TRBV7-2 | ASSLGTGLHSPLH
TRBJ2-2 | NA | TRBV6-1 | ASREGLAGTGELF
TRBJ2-1 | few | TRBV28 | ASKHLADSNEQF
TRBJ2-3 | NA | TRBV4-3 | ASSQDGVKSTDTQY
TRBJ2-7 | many | TRBV6-1 | ASSSRLAGDKQPDWEQY
TRBJ2-3 | NA | TRBV7-6 | ASSLWSGTSTDTQY
TRBJ2-1 | many | TRBV5-1 | ASGPGTSNEQF
TRBJ2-1 | few | TRBV24-1 | ATSDLTGDRTF
TRBJ1-1 | few | TRBV6-5 | ASSYRGQAF
TRBJ2-1 | many | TRBV20-1 | SARWPSGSNEQF